This T cell receptor beta chain derives from a study of blood T cell repertoires in COVID-19. Overall study context: Material from acute and convalescent COVID-19 was sourced from the United States, Italy and Spain. PBMCs, B-cell-depleted T cells, or T cells provided the cDNA or gDNA that made up the material.

The V end was cut by 5 bases, the J end by 3 bases, with 11 bases between. This CDR3 region has 13 residues. From germline, CDR1 is SGHTA and CDR2 FQGNSA. As handled by the study authors: Reference gene primer amplification yielded estimated nucleated cell counts. The protocol was immunoSEQ multiplex PCR, while the TCRdb copy is restricted to in-frame clones and leaves out a portion. D and trimming come from the DNA, and the V and J calls and clone size come from that table. This repertoire shows 70,000 or so clones, 80% to 90% found once; its top ten account for less than 7.5%. The chain uses TRBV7-2 and TRBJ2-7; D not certain. The sequencing sample was made of peripheral blood. This clonotype was sampled from a woman of 80 years or more with active COVID-19. The CDR3, as DNA: TGTGCCAGCAGCCTCACGGGTTTCTACGAGCAGTACTTC. It translates to CASSLTGFYEQYF.